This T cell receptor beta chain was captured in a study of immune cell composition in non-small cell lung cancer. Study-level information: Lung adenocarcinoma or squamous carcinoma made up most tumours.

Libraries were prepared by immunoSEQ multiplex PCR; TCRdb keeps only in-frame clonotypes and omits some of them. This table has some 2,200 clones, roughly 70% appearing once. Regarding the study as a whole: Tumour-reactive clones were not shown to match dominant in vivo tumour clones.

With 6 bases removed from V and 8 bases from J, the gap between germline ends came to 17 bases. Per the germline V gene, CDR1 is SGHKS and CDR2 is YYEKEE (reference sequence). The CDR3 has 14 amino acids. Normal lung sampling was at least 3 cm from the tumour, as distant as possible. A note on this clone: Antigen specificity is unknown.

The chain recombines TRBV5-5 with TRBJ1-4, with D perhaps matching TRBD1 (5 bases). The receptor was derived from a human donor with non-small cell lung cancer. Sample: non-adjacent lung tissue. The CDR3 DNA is TGTGCCAGCACTCTAGTTGGGGCGGAAGAAAAACTGTTTTTT. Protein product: CASTLVGAEEKLFF.